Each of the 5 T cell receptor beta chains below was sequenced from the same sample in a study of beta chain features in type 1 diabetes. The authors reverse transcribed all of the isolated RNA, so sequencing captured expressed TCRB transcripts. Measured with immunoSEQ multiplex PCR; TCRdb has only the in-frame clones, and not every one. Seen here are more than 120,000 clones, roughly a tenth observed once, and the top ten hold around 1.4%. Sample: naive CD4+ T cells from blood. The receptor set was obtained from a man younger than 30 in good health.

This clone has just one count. The CDR3 sequence is CASSLPRLGEQFF. Here the CDR3 DNA reads TGTGCCAGCAGTTTACCCCGACTAGGGGAGCAGTTCTTC. The chain couples TRBV27 to TRBJ2-1, with TRBD2 as a possible D gene (6 bases). The V end was cut by 2 bases, the J end by 10 bases, with 12 bases between. The length of the CDR3 is 13 residues. Germline CDR1 and CDR2: MNHEY and SMNVEV (reference sequence).

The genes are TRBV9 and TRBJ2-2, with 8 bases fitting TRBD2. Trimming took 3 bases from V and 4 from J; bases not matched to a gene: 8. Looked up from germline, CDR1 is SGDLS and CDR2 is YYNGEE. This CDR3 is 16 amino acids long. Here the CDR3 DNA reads TGTGCCAGCAGCGCCCCGGGACTAGGATCCACCGGGGAGCTGTTTTTT. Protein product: CASSAPGLGSTGELFF.

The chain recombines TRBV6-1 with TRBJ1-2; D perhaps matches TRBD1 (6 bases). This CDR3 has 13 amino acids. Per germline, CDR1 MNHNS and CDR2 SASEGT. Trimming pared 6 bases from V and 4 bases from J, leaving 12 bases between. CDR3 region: CASRPETGYGYTF. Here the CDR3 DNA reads TGTGCCAGCAGACCGGAGACAGGCTATGGCTACACCTTC.

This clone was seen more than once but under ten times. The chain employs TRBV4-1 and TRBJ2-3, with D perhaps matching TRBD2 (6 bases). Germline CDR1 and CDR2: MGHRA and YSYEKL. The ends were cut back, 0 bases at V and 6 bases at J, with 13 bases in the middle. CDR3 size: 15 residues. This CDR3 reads CASSQDSQGGDTQYF. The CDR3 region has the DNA TGCGCCAGCAGCCAAGACTCTCAGGGAGGCGATACGCAGTATTTT.

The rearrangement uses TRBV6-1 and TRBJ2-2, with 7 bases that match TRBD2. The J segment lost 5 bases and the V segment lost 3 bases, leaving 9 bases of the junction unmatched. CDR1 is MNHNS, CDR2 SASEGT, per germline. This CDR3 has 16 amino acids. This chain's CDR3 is CASSDVWPGRTGELFF. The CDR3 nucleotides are TGTGCCAGCAGTGATGTCTGGCCCGGGAGGACCGGGGAGCTGTTTTTT.